What follows are 18 T cell receptor beta chains derived from one specimen sequenced in a study of breast tumors, draining lymph nodes, adjacent tissues. TCRdb reanalysed the multiplex PCR reads using MiXCR and keeps one entry per CDR3 protein. This table holds about 63,000 distinct CDR3 sequences, 57% found once. The sample was breast tumor tissue. These receptors were obtained from a female donor with breast cancer. Some clones in this sample may be carry-over from other donors' samples.

Notes on this clonotype: One base away lies a much larger clone, so this may be a sequencing read error. The J gene is TRBJ2-5, the V gene TRBV3-2; the table's D call, TRBD2, was not checked against the DNA. TRBV3-2 counts as a pseudogene. The CDR3 is 16 amino acids. CDR3 bases: TGTGCCAGCAGCCAAGAACCTAGCAGGATGGAAGAGACCCAGTACTTC. Protein: CASSQEPSRMEETQYF.

This clonotype was seen ten or more times. The genes are TRBV6-5 and TRBJ1-3, with D possibly matching TRBD1 (5 bases). In germline, CDR1 is MNHEY, CDR2 SVGAGI. The CDR3 spans 17 residues. Trimming pared 7 bases from V and 0 bases from J, leaving 19 bases between. The CDR3 loop reads CASTSVGAGASGNTIYF. CDR3 DNA: TGTGCCAGCACCTCGGTCGGGGCAGGAGCCTCTGGAAACACCATATATTTT.

A single count supports this clonotype. The CDR3: CANTGRDSYGYTF. The DNA for the CDR3 is TGTGCCAACACGGGGAGGGACAGCTATGGCTACACCTTC. This rearrangement joins TRBV2 to TRBJ1-2, with TRBD1 matching over 7 bases. CDR3 length: 13 amino acids. The junction had 9 bases not matched to a gene; V was cut back by 10 bases and J by 4 bases. Germline assignment: CDR1 SNHLY and CDR2 FYNNEI.

This rearrangement joins TRBV7-3 to TRBJ1-6; D is undetermined. Deletions cut 1 base from V and 10 bases from J, with 8 bases between. CDR1 and CDR2 from the germline V gene are SGHTA and FQGTGA. The CDR3 contains 13 residues. CDR3 sequence reads: CASSLMRASPLHF. The CDR3 coding sequence is TGTGCCAGCAGCTTAATGAGGGCCTCACCCCTCCACTTT. Full variable domain (remainder filled in from reference TRBV7-3 and TRBJ1-6): GAGVSQTPSNKVTEKGKYVELRCDPISGHTALYWYRQSLGQGPEFLIYFQGTGAADDSGLPNDRFFAVRPEGSVSTLKIQRTERGDSAVYLCASSLMRASPLHFGNGTRLTVT.

This clonotype was observed many times. This sequence joins TRBV7-2 and TRBJ2-3, with 7 bases lining up with TRBD2. The CDR3 is 15 residues long. Germline values: CDR1 SGHTA, CDR2 FQGNSA. Trimming removed 4 bases from V and 2 bases from J; junction bases left unmatched: 6. The CDR3 loop reads CASSSWDYLTDTQYF. Written as DNA, the CDR3 is TGTGCCAGCAGCTCCTGGGACTACCTCACAGATACGCAGTATTTT.

This chain's CDR3 is CSARDSEGGDTQYF. In nucleotides, the CDR3 is TGCAGTGCTAGGGATAGCGAGGGTGGGGATACGCAGTATTTT. The V call is TRBV20-1, the J call TRBJ2-3, with D possibly being TRBD2 (5 bases). The germline V gene has CDR1 DFQATT and CDR2 SNEGSKA (reference sequence). The CDR3 length is 14 residues. Trimming stripped 3 bases from V and 6 bases from J, with 16 bases between.

The chain joins TRBV5-1 to TRBJ1-6, with TRBD1 identical over 9 bases. Germline CDR1 and CDR2: SGHRS and YFSETQ. Losses at the gene ends were 4 bases for V and 8 bases for J; bases not matched to a gene: 7. This CDR3 has 15 amino acids. CDR3 sequence: CASSPGTGRHSPLHF. DNA for the CDR3: TGCGCCAGCAGCCCCGGGACAGGGCGGCATTCACCCCTCCACTTT.

This clonotype has a handful of counts. The V call is TRBV7-9, the J call TRBJ2-7; 7 bases map to TRBD1. CDR3 size: 15 residues. The junction had 8 bases not matched to a gene; V was cut back by 4 bases and J by 2 bases. Looked up from germline, CDR1 is SEHNR and CDR2 is FQNEAQ (reference sequence). The CDR3 region has the DNA TGTGCCAGCAGCTCCTACCGGGACAGACCCTACGAGCAGTACTTC. Translated: CASSSYRDRPYEQYF.

This sequence joins TRBV9 and TRBJ1-3; no reliable D call. The V end was cut by 0 bases, the J end by 10 bases, with 11 bases between. Germline V gene lookup returns CDR1 SGDLS and CDR2 YYNGEE. There are 13 residues in the CDR3. Here the CDR3 reads CASSVGSGKTIYF. The CDR3 coding sequence is TGTGCCAGCAGCGTAGGGAGCGGGAAGACCATATATTTT.

The V gene is TRBV20-1, the J gene TRBJ2-5, with TRBD1 matching 11 bases. Germline assignment: CDR1 DFQATT and CDR2 SNEGSKA (reference sequence). The trim removed 2 bases at V and 5 bases at J, leaving 7 bases unmatched. The CDR3 runs 15 residues. CDR3: CSARHSGQGVETQYF. The CDR3 coding sequence is TGCAGTGCTAGACACTCGGGACAGGGGGTGGAGACCCAGTACTTC.

This clonotype was counted many times. A read error is possible here, since a much larger clone lies one base away. The chain combines TRBV6-5 with TRBJ1-2; 9 bases match TRBD1. Germline CDR1 reads MNHEY; CDR2 reads SVGAGI. The CDR3 covers 16 residues. Trimming removed 5 bases from V and 0 bases from J; junction bases left unmatched: 7. CDR3 residues: CASSPGQGYSNYGYTF. The CDR3 region has the DNA TGTGCCAGCAGTCCAGGACAGGGGTACTCTAACTATGGCTACACCTTC.

V gene TRBV10-2 combines with J gene TRBJ1-4; D might be TRBD1 (5 bases). Germline V gives CDR1 WSHSY, CDR2 SAAADI. Deletions cut 2 bases from V and 8 bases from J, with 12 bases between. The CDR3 covers 14 residues. The CDR3 bases are TGCGCCAGCAGTGAGACCCTGAGGGGCGAAAAACTGTTTTTT. Protein sequence: CASSETLRGEKLFF.

This clonotype is medium-sized within its sample. The J gene is TRBJ1-6, the V gene TRBV20-1; no clear D. The V end lost 3 bases, the J end lost 8 bases, and 8 bases lay between the germline ends. Germline V gene lookup returns CDR1 DFQATT and CDR2 SNEGSKA (reference sequence). CDR3 length: 12 amino acids. In nucleotides, the CDR3 is TGCAGTGCTAGCGCAGGAGATTCACCCCTCCACTTT. Amino acid sequence: CSASAGDSPLHF.

The V call is TRBV6-5, the J call TRBJ2-1; D possibly corresponds to TRBD2 (6 bases). The CDR3 totals 14 residues. The germline V gene has CDR1 MNHEY and CDR2 SVGAGI. V gave up 6 bases and J gave up 2 bases, with 11 bases separating them. The CDR3 spells CASRRDSAYNEQFF. DNA for the CDR3: TGTGCCAGCAGGCGGGACTCGGCCTACAATGAGCAGTTCTTC.

The rearrangement links TRBV6-6 to TRBJ1-1; D might be TRBD1 (5 bases). The V gene lost 5 bases and the J gene lost 5 bases, with 12 bases spanning the gap. The germline V gene encodes CDR1 MNHNY and CDR2 SVGAGI (reference sequence). The CDR3 has 13 amino acids. The CDR3 region is CASSEGPGTEAFF. The DNA of the CDR3 is TGTGCCAGCAGTGAGGGACCGGGGACTGAAGCTTTCTTT.

This clonotype occurred many times. The chain carries TRBV5-4 and TRBJ2-1; TRBD1 might be the D (5 bases). With 6 bases removed from V and 2 bases from J, the gap between germline ends came to 15 bases. The CDR3 consists of 15 residues. CDR1 is SGHNT and CDR2 is YYREEE in the germline V gene (reference sequence). The CDR3 DNA is TGTGCCAGCAACCTCGACAGTACTGCCTACAATGAGCAGTTCTTC. Translation: CASNLDSTAYNEQFF. Complete variable domain (other parts from reference TRBV5-4 and TRBJ2-1): ETGVTQSPTHLIKTRGQQVTLRCSSQSGHNTVSWYQQALGQGPQFIFQYYREEENGRGNFPPRFSGLQFPNYSSELNVNALELDDSALYLCASNLDSTAYNEQFFGPGTRLTVL.

This clonotype was seen at least ten times. The genes are TRBV11-2 and TRBJ2-1; D assignment may be TRBD1 or TRBD2 (5 bases each). The CDR3 contains 15 residues. V was clipped by 8 bases and J by 3 bases, with 17 bases between them. CDR1 is SGHAT and CDR2 is FQNNGV in the germline V gene. CDR3 sequence reads: CASSSWGTLYNEQFF. CDR3 nucleotides: TGTGCCAGCTCTTCGTGGGGGACCCTCTACAATGAGCAGTTCTTC.

The J gene is TRBJ2-3, the V gene TRBV7-2; 7 bases are shared with TRBD2. The CDR3 is made up of 14 amino acids. The V and J ends lost 3 bases and 6 bases, in that order; junction bases with no gene match: 6. Germline V CDR1 and CDR2: SGHTA, FQGNSA. CDR3 nucleotides: TGTGCCAGCAGCTTGGGCGGGAGTGTCGATACGCAGTATTTT. It specifies CASSLGGSVDTQYF.